These T cell receptor beta chains were read from a single sample in a study of naive and memory T cell subsets. Via MiXCR, TCRdb re-called the UMI-ligation and nested PCR reads, giving one row per CDR3 protein. This table has 30,000 to 40,000 distinct CDR3 sequences, around a sixth appearing once. Sequenced sample: effector memory CD4+ T cells from blood. These receptors all stem from a human donor in good health. The CDR3 runs from the conserved cysteine through the conserved F or W. Fields, in order: clone size, J gene, V gene, D gene, CDR3 DNA, CDR3 protein. The D gene is left open where the match is weak. Some rows mark clone size as missing; the rest say once, few, many or name a class of expanded clone.

NA TRBJ2-7 TRBV5-1 TRBD2 TGCGCCAGCAGCTTGGGGACACGGGAGGGGGGCTTCGAGCAGTACTTC CASSLGTREGGFEQYF
NA TRBJ2-5 TRBV7-2 NA TGTGCCAGCAGCAAGGGAACTAGTCAGGGGGGGGGGACCCAGTACTTC CASSKGTSQGGGTQYF
NA TRBJ2-1 TRBV11-2 TRBD2 TGTGCCAGCAGCGGAATTAGCGGGAATAGGTTCTTC CASSGISGNRFF
NA TRBJ2-6 TRBV4-3 NA TGCGCCAGCAGCCAAGATTTTGCCAGGGGAACTGGGGCCAACGTCCTGACTTTC CASSQDFARGTGANVLTF
NA TRBJ1-6 TRBV4-1 TRBD1 TGCGCCAGCAGCCTCCTGACAGGGGCGGCCTCACCCCTCCACTTT CASSLLTGAASPLHF
NA TRBJ1-5 TRBV19 TRBD1 TGTGCCAGTACACCCGGGACAGCGAGGTTCAATCAGCCCCAGCATTTT CASTPGTARFNQPQHF
few TRBJ1-4 TRBV5-1 NA TGCGCCAGCAGCTTGGGGGTGGCAGTAACTAATGAAAAACTGTTTTTT CASSLGVAVTNEKLFF
few TRBJ2-1 TRBV5-1 NA TGCGCCAGCAGCATACCGGGACTTTATAATGAGCAGTTCTTC CASSIPGLYNEQFF
NA TRBJ1-2 TRBV5-6 NA TGTGCCAGCAGCTTGCACAGGGCAAACTATGGCTACACCTTC CASSLHRANYGYTF
few TRBJ2-7 TRBV7-2 NA TGTGCCAGCAGCTTAATTTGGGGCCCCTACGAGCAGTACTTC CASSLIWGPYEQYF
few TRBJ1-2 TRBV12-3/TRBV12-4 NA TGTGCCAGCAGCGTCGGAGGGGCTGGCTACACCTTC CASSVGGAGYTF
few TRBJ2-7 TRBV28 NA TGTGCCAGCAGGCTGGGTAGTATCGGATACGAGCAGTACTTC CASRLGSIGYEQYF
medium-sized TRBJ2-5 TRBV7-2 TRBD2 TGTGCCAGCAGCCCCTGGGCTAGCGGACCTCAAGAGACCCAGTACTTC CASSPWASGPQETQYF
few TRBJ1-6 TRBV18 TRBD1 TGTGCCAGCTCACCACGGGACAGAGGGTATTCACCCCTCCACTTT CASSPRDRGYSPLHF
medium-sized TRBJ1-6 TRBV20-1 NA TGCAGTGCTAGAGGAATAGGGACTCCGGATTTTTCACCCCTCCACTTT CSARGIGTPDFSPLHF
many TRBJ1-1 TRBV20-1 NA TGCAGTGCTAGTTCCGACTCAAGGGGTACTGAAGCTTTCTTT CSASSDSRGTEAFF
NA TRBJ1-1 TRBV6-6 NA TGTGCCGCGACAGAAATGAACACTGAAGCTTTCTTT CAATEMNTEAFF
few TRBJ2-1 TRBV24-1 TRBD2 TGTGCCACCAGTCAGGTGACTAGCGGGAAGCACTCCTACAATGAGCAGTTCTTC CATSQVTSGKHSYNEQFF
NA TRBJ2-5 TRBV11-3 NA TGTGCCAGCAGCCCCAACCCCCCGGTCCAAGAGACCCAGTACTTC CASSPNPPVQETQYF
once TRBJ2-5 TRBV6-5 NA TGTGCCAGCAGTTCCCCTAGACTTTCAGAGACCCAGTACTTC CASSSPRLSETQYF
NA TRBJ2-3 TRBV12-5 TRBD2 TGTGCTAGTGGTGCGGGGACTAGCGGGACTAGCACAGATACGCAGTATTTT CASGAGTSGTSTDTQYF
medium-sized TRBJ2-3 TRBV20-1 NA TGCAGTGCTAGCGGGCCCACAGATACGCAGTATTTT CSASGPTDTQYF
many TRBJ2-4 TRBV7-8 NA TGTGCCAGCAGCTTAGATCAAATCCACCAAAACATTCAGTACTTC CASSLDQIHQNIQYF
NA TRBJ2-1 TRBV3-1 NA TGTGCCAGCAGCCAGAGGGTTAGCATCGATGAGCAGTTCTTC CASSQRVSIDEQFF
NA TRBJ2-3 TRBV5-1 TRBD2 TGCGCCAGCAGCCTCAGGGGACTAGAGGTAGATACGCAGTATTTT CASSLRGLEVDTQYF
NA TRBJ2-1 TRBV5-5 TRBD1 TGTGCCAGCAGCTTGGCCGCGCAGGGGGCGGTTTATGAGCAGTTCTTC CASSLAAQGAVYEQFF
medium-sized TRBJ1-5 TRBV12-3/TRBV12-4 NA TGTGCCAGCAGTTTCAGGGGTTTTAGTACGATAAGACAAGGGGGTCTTAGCAATCAGCCCCAGCATTTT CASSFRGFSTIRQGGLSNQPQHF
many TRBJ1-5 TRBV6-5 NA TGTGCCAGCAGTTCTACTTTCACATCAAATAGCAATCAGCCCCAGCATTTT CASSSTFTSNSNQPQHF
NA TRBJ1-1 TRBV6-5 TRBD1 TGTGCCAGCAGTTACTCCGGGACAGGGCTTGAAGCTTTCTTT CASSYSGTGLEAFF
NA TRBJ2-7 TRBV7-9 NA TGTGCCAGCAGCTTAGGTCCTGGGGGTCAGAACGAGCAGTACTTC CASSLGPGGQNEQYF
NA TRBJ2-1 TRBV5-1 TRBD2 TGCGCCAGCAGCTGGACTAGCGGGAGCCTAAGCTCCTACAATGAGCAGTTCTTC CASSWTSGSLSSYNEQFF
many TRBJ2-3 TRBV20-1 NA TGCAGTGCTAAAACCGCATCAGGGGCAGATACGCAGTATTTT CSAKTASGADTQYF
few TRBJ1-2 TRBV20-1 TRBD1 TGCAGTGCTAGAGAGGGACAGTGGGATGGCTACACCTTC CSAREGQWDGYTF
NA TRBJ2-7 TRBV29-1 NA TGCAGCGTTGATGGTGACAGTCCCTACGAGCAGTACTTC CSVDGDSPYEQYF
NA TRBJ2-2 TRBV5-1 NA TGCGCCAGCAGCTTCGGTAGGTCAGCGAACACCGGGGAGCTGTTTTTT CASSFGRSANTGELFF
few TRBJ2-2 TRBV7-3 NA TGTGCCAGCAGCTTAAACGGAGCGAACACCGGGGAGCTGTTTTTT CASSLNGANTGELFF
NA TRBJ1-6 TRBV28 NA TGTGCCAGCAGTCTCCCTTTGATAGCTTCACCCCTCCACTTT CASSLPLIASPLHF
NA TRBJ1-1 TRBV20-1 NA TGCAGTGCAGATCGGAACACTGAAGCTTTCTTT CSADRNTEAFF
NA TRBJ1-6 TRBV20-1 TRBD1 TGCAGTGCGGAACAACGGGACAGGGTTAATTCACCCCTCCACTTT CSAEQRDRVNSPLHF
NA TRBJ2-3 TRBV20-1 TRBD2 TGCAGTGCTAGAGATTACAGCGGGAGACTTCTGGGTACGCAGTATTTT CSARDYSGRLLGTQYF
many TRBJ1-6 TRBV5-1 NA TGCGCCAGCAGCTTGCTGGGGGCGACTTCACCCCTCCACTTT CASSLLGATSPLHF
few TRBJ2-3 TRBV25-1 TRBD1 TGTGCCAGCAGTGCCGAGACAGGGAGCACAGATACGCAGTATTTT CASSAETGSTDTQYF
few TRBJ2-5 TRBV9 TRBD2 TGTGCCAGCAGCGCGTCAGCGGGAGGGACGGAGACCCAGTACTTC CASSASAGGTETQYF
many TRBJ1-2 TRBV7-2 NA TGTGCCAGCAGCCTCGAGCCCGAGTGGAGCTATGGCTACACCTTC CASSLEPEWSYGYTF
NA TRBJ1-4 TRBV20-1 NA TGCAGTGCTAGAGATGGAGGGAACTATGAAAAACTGTTTTTT CSARDGGNYEKLFF
few TRBJ2-1 TRBV20-1 NA TGCAGTGCCGACGGTACGAATGAGCAGTTCTTC CSADGTNEQFF
NA TRBJ1-3 TRBV5-1 NA TGCGCCAGCAGCAGTAGCTCTGGAAACACCATATATTTT CASSSSSGNTIYF